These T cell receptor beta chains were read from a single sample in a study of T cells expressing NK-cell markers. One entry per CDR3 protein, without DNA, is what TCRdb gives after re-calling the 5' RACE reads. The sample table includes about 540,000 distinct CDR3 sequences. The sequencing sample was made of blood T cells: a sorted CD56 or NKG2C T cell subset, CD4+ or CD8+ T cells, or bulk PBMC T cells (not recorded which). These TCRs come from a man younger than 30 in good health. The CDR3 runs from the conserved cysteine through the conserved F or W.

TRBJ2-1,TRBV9,CASSNSHYGEQFF
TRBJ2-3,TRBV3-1,CASSITELDTQYF
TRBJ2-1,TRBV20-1,CSARDLSGSRNEQFF
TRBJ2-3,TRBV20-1,CSARPGLPYNTQYF
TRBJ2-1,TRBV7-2,CANSSTGTAYNEQFF
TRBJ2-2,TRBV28,CASLEDGGELFF
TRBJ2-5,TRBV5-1,CASSTHRGMQETQYF
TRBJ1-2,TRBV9,CASSVGVRGLDYGYTF
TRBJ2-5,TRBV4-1,CASSREGSQETQYF
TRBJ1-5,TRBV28,CASSFGRSPKGDQPQHF
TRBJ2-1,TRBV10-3,CAISDGGTLTGNEQFF